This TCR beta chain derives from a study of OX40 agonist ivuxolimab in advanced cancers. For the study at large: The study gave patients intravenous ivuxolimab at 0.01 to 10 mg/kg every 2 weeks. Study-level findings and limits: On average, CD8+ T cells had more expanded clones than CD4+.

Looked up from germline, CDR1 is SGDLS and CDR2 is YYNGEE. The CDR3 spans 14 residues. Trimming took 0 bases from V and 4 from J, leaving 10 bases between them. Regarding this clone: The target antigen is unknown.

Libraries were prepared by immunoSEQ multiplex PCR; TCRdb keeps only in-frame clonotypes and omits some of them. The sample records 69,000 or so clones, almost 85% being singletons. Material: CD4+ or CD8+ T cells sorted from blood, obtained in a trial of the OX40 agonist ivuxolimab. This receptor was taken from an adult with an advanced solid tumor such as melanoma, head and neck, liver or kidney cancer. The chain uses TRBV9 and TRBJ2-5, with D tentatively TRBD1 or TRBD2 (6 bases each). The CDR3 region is CASSVDPGAETQYF. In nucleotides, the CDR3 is TGTGCCAGCAGCGTAGATCCGGGGGCAGAGACCCAGTACTTC. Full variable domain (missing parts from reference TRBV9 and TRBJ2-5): DSGVTQTPKHLITATGQRVTLRCSPRSGDLSVYWYQQSLDQGLQFLIQYYNGEERAKGNILERFSAQQFPDLHSELNLSSLELGDSALYFCASSVDPGAETQYFGPGTRLLVL.